This is a list of T cell receptor beta chains from one sample in a study of CD8 T cells in ankylosing spondylitis. TCRdb used MiXCR to reprocess the 5' RACE reads, holding one entry per CDR3 protein. The sample lists about 140,000 distinct CDR3 sequences; 6% to 8% were seen once. The sequenced sample was blood, either unsorted or a sorted T cell fraction (not recorded which). The receptors stem from a female donor with ankylosing spondylitis or in good health (not recorded which). Both conserved end residues are part of each CDR3. A D gene is named only where the DNA matches it firmly. Where a row states a size, it is once, few, many or the class of an expanded clone; other rows omit it.

>-|TRBJ1-2|TRBV20-1|TRBD1
CSARDRGTDYGYTF
TGCAGTGCTAGAGACCGCGGGACAGACTATGGCTACACCTTC
>many|TRBJ1-6|TRBV27|TRBD1
CASNGQGGTGSPLHF
TGTGCCAGCAACGGACAGGGTGGAACTGGTTCACCCCTCCACTTT
>many|TRBJ1-2|TRBV7-6|-
CASSPQGRGGYTF
TGTGCCAGCAGCCCGCAGGGAAGAGGGGGCTACACCTTC
>-|TRBJ2-7|TRBV5-6|-
CASSAGQTIDEQYF
TGTGCCAGCAGTGCTGGACAGACGATCGACGAGCAGTACTTC
>many|TRBJ1-1|TRBV9|TRBD1
CASSVGQGANTEAFF
TGTGCCAGCAGCGTAGGTCAGGGGGCTAACACTGAAGCTTTCTTT
>many|TRBJ1-1|TRBV5-1|-
CASSLVVGGGLFTEAFF
TGCGCCAGCAGCTTGGTCGTCGGCGGGGGGCTGTTCACTGAAGCTTTCTTT
>many|TRBJ1-2|TRBV4-3|-
CASSQDNMASYTF
TGCGCCAGCAGCCAAGATAATATGGCCAGCTACACCTTC
>few|TRBJ1-1|TRBV7-9|-
CASSLVGGHTEAFF
TGTGCCAGCAGCTTAGTGGGCGGACACACTGAAGCTTTCTTT
>many|TRBJ1-1|TRBV7-8|-
CASSSLGWNTEAFF
TGTGCCAGCAGCTCCCTGGGGTGGAACACTGAAGCTTTCTTT
>many|TRBJ2-2|TRBV12-3/TRBV12-4|-
CASSLTSSGELFF
TGTGCCAGCAGTTTGACGAGCTCAGGGGAGCTGTTTTTT
>many|TRBJ1-2|TRBV4-3|TRBD1
CASSRDRGLDGYTF
TGCGCCAGCAGCCGGGACAGGGGTTTAGATGGCTACACCTTC
>many|TRBJ2-1|TRBV4-2|TRBD2
CASSQGEGSGGALDEQFF
TGTGCCAGCAGCCAAGGGGAGGGTAGCGGGGGGGCCTTAGATGAGCAGTTCTTC
>many|TRBJ2-1|TRBV5-1|TRBD1
CASSLRQGAEQFF
TGCGCCAGCAGCCTTCGACAGGGGGCTGAGCAGTTCTTC
>many|TRBJ1-1|TRBV4-3|-
CASSQNSGANTEAFF
TGCGCCAGCAGCCAGAACTCCGGGGCGAACACTGAAGCTTTCTTT
>-|TRBJ1-2|TRBV15|-
CATSRGRYGYTF
TGTGCCACCAGCAGAGGTCGCTATGGCTACACCTTC
>many|TRBJ2-5|TRBV15|-
CAAGQGQETQYF
TGTGCCGCCGGGCAGGGTCAAGAGACCCAGTACTTC
>many|TRBJ2-5|TRBV12-3/TRBV12-4|-
CASSLEGVPQETQYF
TGTGCCAGCAGTTTAGAGGGAGTCCCCCAAGAGACCCAGTACTTC
>few|TRBJ1-1|TRBV7-2|-
CASSALSGAGVNTEAFF
TGTGCCAGCAGCGCCCTGTCGGGGGCAGGGGTGAACACTGAAGCTTTCTTT
>many|TRBJ1-1|TRBV7-3|-
CASSLGPGNTEAFF
TGTGCCAGCAGCTTAGGCCCAGGGAACACTGAAGCTTTCTTT
>many|TRBJ2-4|TRBV21-1|-
CASSKKGQQELAKNIQYF
TGTGCCAGCAGCAAAAAGGGGCAACAGGAGCTAGCCAAAAACATTCAGTACTTC
>-|TRBJ2-7|TRBV7-9|-
CAGSLNSYEQYF
TGTGCCGGCAGCTTAAATTCCTACGAGCAGTACTTC
>many|TRBJ2-7|TRBV12-3/TRBV12-4|-
CASSFMGVYEQYF
TGTGCCAGCAGTTTCATGGGAGTCTACGAGCAGTACTTC
>many|TRBJ2-1|TRBV20-1|-
CSARQGYNEQFF
TGCAGTGCTAGACAGGGATACAATGAGCAGTTCTTC
>-|TRBJ1-2|TRBV18|-
CASSPQGFENYGYTF
TGTGCCAGCTCACCGCAGGGGTTTGAAAACTATGGCTACACCTTC
>many|TRBJ2-3|TRBV9|-
CASSGGLGNTDTQYF
TGTGCCAGCAGCGGCGGACTGGGGAACACAGATACGCAGTATTTT
>-|TRBJ2-2|TRBV10-3|-
CAISESMIGTGELFF
TGTGCCATCAGTGAGTCTATGATAGGGACCGGGGAGCTGTTTTTT
>few|TRBJ1-1|TRBV5-1|-
CASSLGPGLDTEAFF
TGCGCCAGCAGCTTGGGCCCGGGCCTCGACACTGAAGCTTTCTTT
>many|TRBJ2-1|TRBV12-3/TRBV12-4|TRBD2
CASTPRGGGAIDEQFF
TGTGCCAGCACCCCAAGGGGCGGGGGGGCCATCGATGAGCAGTTCTTC
>many|TRBJ1-1|TRBV7-9|-
CASSPPFEAFF
TGTGCCAGCAGCCCCCCATTTGAAGCTTTCTTT
>many|TRBJ1-2|TRBV20-1|TRBD1
CSASGGTDQTSNYGYTF
TGCAGTGCTAGTGGGGGGACAGACCAAACTTCTAACTATGGCTACACCTTC
>many|TRBJ2-3|TRBV5-1|TRBD1
CASSWDRGQRTDTQYF
TGCGCCAGCAGCTGGGACAGGGGCCAGAGGACAGATACGCAGTATTTT
>many|TRBJ2-1|TRBV6-2/TRBV6-3|TRBD2
CASSYSSGGASYNEQFF
TGTGCCAGCAGTTACTCTAGCGGGGGGGCTTCCTACAATGAGCAGTTCTTC
>many|TRBJ1-2|TRBV28|-
CASSFVYYGYTF
TGTGCCAGCAGTTTCGTCTACTATGGCTACACCTTC
>many|TRBJ2-7|TRBV30|TRBD1
CAWSVPGTGVSEQYF
TGTGCCTGGAGTGTACCCGGGACAGGGGTCTCTGAGCAGTACTTC
>few|TRBJ2-2|TRBV6-1|-
CASTYDPARSGELFF
TGTGCCAGCACCTATGACCCCGCTAGGTCCGGGGAGCTGTTTTTT
>many|TRBJ1-1|TRBV3-1|TRBD1
CASSPTGGIAEAFF
TGTGCCAGCAGCCCTACAGGGGGGATCGCTGAAGCTTTCTTT
>many|TRBJ1-3|TRBV5-5|TRBD1
CASSRQGTIGNTIYF
TGTGCCAGCAGTCGACAGGGAACGATCGGAAACACCATATATTTT
>many|TRBJ2-1|TRBV5-1|-
CASSLYPGSEQFF
TGCGCCAGCAGCTTGTATCCGGGGAGTGAGCAGTTCTTC
>many|TRBJ2-1|TRBV20-1|-
CSARDVRNSYNEQFF
TGCAGTGCTAGAGACGTCAGAAATTCTTACAATGAGCAGTTCTTC
>many|TRBJ2-7|TRBV6-1|TRBD1
CASSTRDRGHEQYF
TGTGCCAGCAGTACCCGGGACAGGGGCCACGAGCAGTACTTC
>many|TRBJ2-7|TRBV4-2|TRBD2
CASSQETSGGDYEQYF
TGTGCCAGCAGCCAAGAAACTAGCGGGGGCGACTACGAGCAGTACTTC
>many|TRBJ2-5|TRBV9|TRBD1
CASNPDRAEETQYF
TGTGCCAGCAACCCGGACAGGGCTGAAGAGACCCAGTACTTC
>many|TRBJ2-2|TRBV5-1|TRBD1
CASSFGQGRTGELFF
TGCGCCAGCAGCTTCGGACAGGGGAGGACCGGGGAGCTGTTTTTT
>many|TRBJ2-2|TRBV27|-
CASSLLPANTGELFF
TGTGCCAGCAGTTTATTACCAGCGAACACCGGGGAGCTGTTTTTT
>few|TRBJ1-2|TRBV12-3/TRBV12-4|TRBD1
CASSLRTGGSGGYTF
TGTGCCAGCAGTTTGAGGACAGGGGGCTCGGGTGGCTACACCTTC
>many|TRBJ2-2|TRBV5-1|-
CASSLESLTGELFF
TGCGCCAGCAGCTTGGAAAGTTTAACCGGGGAGCTGTTTTTT
>few|TRBJ2-3|TRBV7-6|-
CASSLRKGSTDTQYF
TGTGCCAGCAGCTTACGGAAGGGTAGCACAGATACGCAGTATTTT
>many|TRBJ2-1|TRBV20-1|TRBD2
CSATTSGTYNEQFF
TGCAGTGCCACAACTAGCGGTACCTACAATGAGCAGTTCTTC
>many|TRBJ1-1|TRBV4-3|-
CASSPSLEYTEAFF
TGCGCCAGCAGCCCAAGTTTGGAGTACACTGAAGCTTTCTTT
>many|TRBJ2-1|TRBV12-3/TRBV12-4|TRBD2
CASSLLLAGTDNEQFF
TGTGCCAGCAGTTTATTACTAGCGGGGACTGACAATGAGCAGTTCTTC